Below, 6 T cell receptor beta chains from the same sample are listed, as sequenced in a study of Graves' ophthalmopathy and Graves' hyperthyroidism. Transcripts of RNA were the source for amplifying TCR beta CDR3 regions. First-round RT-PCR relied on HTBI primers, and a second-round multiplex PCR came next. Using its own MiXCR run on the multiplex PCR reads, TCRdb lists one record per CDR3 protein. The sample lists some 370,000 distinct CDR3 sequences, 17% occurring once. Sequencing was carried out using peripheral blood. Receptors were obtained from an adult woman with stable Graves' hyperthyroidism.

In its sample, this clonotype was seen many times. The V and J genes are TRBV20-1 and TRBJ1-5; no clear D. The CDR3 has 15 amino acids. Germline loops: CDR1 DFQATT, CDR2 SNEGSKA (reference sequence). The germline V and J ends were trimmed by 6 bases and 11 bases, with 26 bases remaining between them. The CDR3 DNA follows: TGCAGTGCCCGTAGTGGAACGATAATAAGAATTTCCCAGCATTTT. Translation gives CSARSGTIIRISQHF.

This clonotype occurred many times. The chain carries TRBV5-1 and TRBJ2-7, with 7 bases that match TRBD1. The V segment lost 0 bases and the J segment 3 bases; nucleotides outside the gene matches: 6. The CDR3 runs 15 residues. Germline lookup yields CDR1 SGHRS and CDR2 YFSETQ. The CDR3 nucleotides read TGCGCCAGCAGCTTGGGAGGGGGCGGAAACTACGAGCAGTACTTC. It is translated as CASSLGGGGNYEQYF.

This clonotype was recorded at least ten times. The CDR3 loop is CSAKNRVYGYTF. The CDR3 nucleotides read TGCAGTGCTAAGAATCGGGTTTATGGCTACACCTTC. The chain is built from TRBV20-1 and TRBJ1-2; D call uncertain. Trimming left V 4 bases short and J 5 bases short, with 11 bases between. CDR1 is DFQATT and CDR2 is SNEGSKA in the germline V gene (reference sequence). This CDR3 has 12 amino acids.

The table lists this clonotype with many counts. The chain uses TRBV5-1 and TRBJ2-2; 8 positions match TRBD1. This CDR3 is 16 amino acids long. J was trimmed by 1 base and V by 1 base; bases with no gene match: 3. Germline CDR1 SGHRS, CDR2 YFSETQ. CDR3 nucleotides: TGCGCCAGCAGCTTGTTGACAGGGGAGAACACCGGGGAGCTGTTTTTT. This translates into CASSLLTGENTGELFF. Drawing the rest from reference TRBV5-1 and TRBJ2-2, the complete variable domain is KAGVTQTPRYLIKTRGQQVTLSCSPISGHRSVSWYQQTPGQGLQFLFEYFSETQRNKGNFPGRFSGRQFSNSRSEMNVSTLELGDSALYLCASSLLTGENTGELFFGEGSRLTVL.

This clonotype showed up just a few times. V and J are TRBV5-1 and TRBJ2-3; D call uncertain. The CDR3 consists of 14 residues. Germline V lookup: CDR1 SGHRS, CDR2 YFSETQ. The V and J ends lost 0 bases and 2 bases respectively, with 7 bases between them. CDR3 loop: CASSLDLSTDTQYF. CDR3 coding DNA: TGCGCCAGCAGCTTGGACTTGTCCACAGATACGCAGTATTTT.

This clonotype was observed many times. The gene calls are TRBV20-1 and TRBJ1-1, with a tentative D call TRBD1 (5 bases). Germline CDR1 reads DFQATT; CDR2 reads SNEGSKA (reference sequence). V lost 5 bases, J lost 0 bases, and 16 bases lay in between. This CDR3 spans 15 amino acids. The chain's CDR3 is CSAATPQVVNTEAFF. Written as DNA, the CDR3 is TGCAGTGCTGCTACCCCACAGGTCGTGAACACTGAAGCTTTCTTT.